The clone carrying this TCR beta chain was seen once. What it binds is not known. Using its own MiXCR run on the 5' RACE reads, TCRdb lists one record per CDR3 protein. The table includes fewer than 500,000 distinct CDR3 sequences, roughly a quarter detected once. The sample belongs to a study of identical twins. Findings and limits, study-wide: Cord blood beta clonotypes that were abundant carried fewer insertions, and memory repertoires showed no such trend.

The V gene lost 10 bases and the J gene lost 1 base, with 8 bases spanning the gap. The germline gives CDR1 MNHEY, CDR2 SVGEGT. This CDR3 has 12 amino acids. This same sample was also taken into another study, of T cells expressing NK-cell markers. This second report adds: With respect to HCMV, most of the eight sequenced donors were seropositive, and one was seronegative. The authors applied an anti-gamma-delta TCR antibody in several experiments, and it restricted sorting to alpha-beta TCR T cells.

The sample taken for sequencing was CD4+ T cells sorted from blood. The clonotype was recovered from a woman younger than 30 in good health. The chain employs TRBV6-2 or TRBV6-3 and TRBJ2-1; tentative D call: TRBD2 (5 bases). The CDR3 spells CATSGSYNEQFF. CDR3 nucleotides: TGTGCCACCAGCGGATCCTACAATGAGCAGTTCTTC.